Below are 9 T cell receptor beta chains sequenced from a single sample in a study of cytomegalovirus exposure and HLA in healthy donors. The PCR used 60 Vbeta and 13 Jbeta primers. Sequenced by immunoSEQ multiplex PCR; TCRdb stores in-frame clones only, minus some. Counted here are about 220,000 clones, more than 75% occurring once; the ten biggest clones make up roughly 6%. The specimen sequenced was PBMCs. Receptors were obtained from a middle-aged man in good health and CMV-seropositive.

This clone is a singleton in its sample. The chain uses TRBV30 and TRBJ2-1; 8 positions agree with TRBD1. The CDR3 is 18 residues long. The germline V gene encodes CDR1 GTSNPN and CDR2 SVGIG (reference sequence). The V gene end was trimmed by 2 bases and the J gene end by 0 bases; junction bases not matched to a gene: 12. The CDR3 sequence is CAWSLTGAPPSSYNEQFF. In nucleotides, the CDR3 is TGTGCCTGGAGTTTGACAGGGGCCCCCCCCAGCTCCTACAATGAGCAGTTCTTC.

This chain joins TRBV27 and TRBJ2-1; TRBD2 is a possible D gene (5 bases). The CDR3 contains 16 residues. The V end lost 1 base, the J end lost 5 bases, and 15 bases lay between the germline ends. Germline V gene sequence: CDR1 MNHEY, CDR2 SMNVEV (reference sequence). In nucleotides, the CDR3 is TGTGCCAGCAGTTTATTGCAGCGGAGAACTCACAATGAGCAGTTCTTC. Its translation: CASSLLQRRTHNEQFF.

The genes are TRBV5-1 and TRBJ1-1; 7 nucleotides agree with TRBD1. Trimming took 0 bases from V and 1 from J; bases not matched to a gene: 6. The germline V gene has CDR1 SGHRS and CDR2 YFSETQ. This CDR3 has 16 residues. The CDR3 DNA sequence: TGCGCCAGCAGCTTGGTCCCAGGGGGGACGAACACTGAAGCTTTCTTT. Residues: CASSLVPGGTNTEAFF.

The V call is TRBV27, the J call TRBJ2-3; 8 bases map to TRBD2. With 10 bases clipped from V and 0 bases from J, the junction kept 9 bases outside the gene matches. CDR3 length: 15 residues. CDR1 MNHEY and CDR2 SMNVEV come from the germline V gene (reference sequence). CDR3 DNA sequence: TGTGCCACCCTCCTTAGCGGGATGAGCACAGATACGCAGTATTTT. Translation gives CATLLSGMSTDTQYF.

This rearrangement joins TRBV29-1 to TRBJ1-1, with D perhaps matching TRBD1 (6 bases). Germline assignment: CDR1 SQVTM and CDR2 ANQGSEA. This CDR3 is 13 amino acids long. The germline V and J ends were trimmed by 5 bases and 7 bases, with 17 bases remaining between them. CDR3 DNA sequence: TGCAGCGTTTCGAAGGGCCAGGGGATTGAAGCTTTCTTT. It translates to CSVSKGQGIEAFF.

The genes are TRBV4-2 and TRBJ2-5; TRBD2 matches at 13 bases. The junction had 6 bases not matched to a gene; V was cut back by 3 bases and J by 5 bases. The CDR3 sequence is 16 residues long. Germline values: CDR1 LGHNA, CDR2 YNFKEQ. Written as DNA, the CDR3 is TGTGCCAGCAGCCACCCCGGGACTAGCGGGACTGAGACCCAGTACTTC. This sequence encodes CASSHPGTSGTETQYF.

This clone came up once. This chain connects TRBV5-1 to TRBJ2-1; 9 bases agree with TRBD1. Germline V gene data show CDR1 as SGHRS and CDR2 as YFSETQ. CDR3 size: 16 residues. Trimming cost V 4 bases and J 0 bases; bases outside gene matches: 5. The CDR3 DNA reads as TGCGCCAGCAGCGGGGACAGGGTAAGCTCCTACAATGAGCAGTTCTTC. Its translation: CASSGDRVSSYNEQFF.

Here the CDR3 reads CASSRPTPGSYNEQFF. The CDR3 nucleotides read TGTGCCAGCAGCCGACCTACTCCGGGATCCTACAATGAGCAGTTCTTC. The chain joins TRBV14 to TRBJ2-1; possible D gene TRBD2, 5 bases. The CDR3 is 16 residues long. Looked up from germline, CDR1 is SGHDN and CDR2 is FVKESK. V lost 4 bases to trimming and J lost 1 base, with 14 bases between them.

The rearrangement uses TRBV29-1 and TRBJ2-1; 9 bases agree with TRBD1. Trimming removed 4 bases from V and 4 bases from J; junction bases left unmatched: 17. Germline V gene lookup returns CDR1 SQVTM and CDR2 ANQGSEA. The CDR3 is made up of 18 amino acids. CDR3 nucleotides: TGCAGCGTTGCGTTCACCGGGACAGGGTACCGACTTTACAATGAGCAGTTCTTC. This sequence encodes CSVAFTGTGYRLYNEQFF.